These T cell receptor beta chains were read from a single sample in a study of cytomegalovirus exposure and HLA in healthy donors. Libraries were prepared by immunoSEQ multiplex PCR; TCRdb keeps only in-frame clonotypes and omits some of them. This table holds approximately 190,000 clones. Sequencing input: PBMCs. The receptors come from a man aged 30 to 39 in good health and CMV-seronegative. Both conserved end residues are trimmed from each CDR3.

v_gene: TRBV20-1
CDR3aa: SAKGNRAAF

v_gene: TRBV19
CDR3aa: ASSKGQKRGPGETEAF

v_gene: TRBV12-5
CDR3aa: ASAGTGGSYNEQF

v_gene: TRBV30
CDR3aa: AWGGQGHLGGYT

v_gene: TRBV5-4
CDR3aa: ALRGRSPTGELF

v_gene: TRBV18
CDR3aa: ASSPGTATYEQY

v_gene: TRBV25-1
CDR3aa: ASSLSTVNYGYT

v_gene: TRBV19
CDR3aa: ASSMESGTGGRETQY

v_gene: TRBV28
CDR3aa: ASSLRLSGIQNTEAF

v_gene: TRBV13
CDR3aa: ASSGSGSRYEQY

v_gene: TRBV6-4
CDR3aa: ASSPSGGGNQPQH